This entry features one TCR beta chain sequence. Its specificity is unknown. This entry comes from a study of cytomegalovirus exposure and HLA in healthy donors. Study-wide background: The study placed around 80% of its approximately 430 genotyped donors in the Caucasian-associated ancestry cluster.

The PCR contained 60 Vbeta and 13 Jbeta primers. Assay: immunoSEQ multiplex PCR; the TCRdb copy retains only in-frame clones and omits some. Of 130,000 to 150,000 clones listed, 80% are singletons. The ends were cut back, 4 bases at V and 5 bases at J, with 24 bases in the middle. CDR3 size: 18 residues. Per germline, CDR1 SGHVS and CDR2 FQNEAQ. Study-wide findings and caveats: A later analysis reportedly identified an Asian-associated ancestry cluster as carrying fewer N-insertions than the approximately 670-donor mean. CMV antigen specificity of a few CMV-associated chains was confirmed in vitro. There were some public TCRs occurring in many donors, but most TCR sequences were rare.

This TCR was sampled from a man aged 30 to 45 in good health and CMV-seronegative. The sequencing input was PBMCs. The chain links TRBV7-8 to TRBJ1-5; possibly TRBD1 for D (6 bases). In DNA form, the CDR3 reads TGTGCCAGCAGCTCCCACTCCCCGTCACAGGGTTCCTATCAGCCCCAGCATTTT. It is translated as CASSSHSPSQGSYQPQHF.